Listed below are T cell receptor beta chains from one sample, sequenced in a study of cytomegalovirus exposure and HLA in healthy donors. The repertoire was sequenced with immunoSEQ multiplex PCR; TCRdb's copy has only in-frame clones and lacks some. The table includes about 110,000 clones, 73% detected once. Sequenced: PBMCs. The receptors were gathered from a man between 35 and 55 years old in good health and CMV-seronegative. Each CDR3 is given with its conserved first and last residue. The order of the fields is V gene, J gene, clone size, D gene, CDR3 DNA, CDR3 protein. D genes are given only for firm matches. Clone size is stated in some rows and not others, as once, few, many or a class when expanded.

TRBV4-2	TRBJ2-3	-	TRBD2	TGTGCCAGCAGCCAAGATCCGGCTAGCGGGGGGGGCCGCCCCGCAGATACGCAGTATTTT	CASSQDPASGGGRPADTQYF
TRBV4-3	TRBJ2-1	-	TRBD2	TGCGCCAGCAGCCAAGGGGCCGGCGGGGGGGCCTACAATGAGCAGTTCTTC	CASSQGAGGGAYNEQFF
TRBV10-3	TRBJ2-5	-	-	TGTGCCATCAGTGAGTTGACAGGTGACCAAGAGACCCAGTACTTC	CAISELTGDQETQYF
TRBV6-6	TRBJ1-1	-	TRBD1	TGTGCCAGCACCATACAGGGGGCAGGTACCACTGAAGCTTTCTTT	CASTIQGAGTTEAFF
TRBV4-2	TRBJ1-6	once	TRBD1	TGTGCCAGCAGCGATCGGGACAGGGGAAATTCACCCCTCCACTTT	CASSDRDRGNSPLHF
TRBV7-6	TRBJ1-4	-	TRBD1	TGTGCCAGCAGCTTGTCATTGTTTGGGACAGGGGTTGGGAAACTGTTTTTT	CASSLSLFGTGVGKLFF
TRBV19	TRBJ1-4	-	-	TGTGCCAGTAGCGTGGACTCATCGAATGAAAAACTGTTTTTT	CASSVDSSNEKLFF
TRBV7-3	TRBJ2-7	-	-	TGTGCCAGCAGCCCTAACCCGGGACACGACGAGCAGTACTTC	CASSPNPGHDEQYF
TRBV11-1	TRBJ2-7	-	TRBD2	TGTGCCAGCAGCCTGGGAGGGGTTTACGAGCAGTACTTC	CASSLGGVYEQYF
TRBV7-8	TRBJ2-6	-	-	TGTGCCAGCAGCTTGGCAACCTCTGGGGCCAACGTCCTGACTTTC	CASSLATSGANVLTF
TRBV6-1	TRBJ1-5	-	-	TGTGCCAGCAGACAGGGATATAGCAATCAGCCCCAGCATTTT	CASRQGYSNQPQHF
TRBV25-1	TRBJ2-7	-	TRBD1	TGTGCCAGCAGTGGATTGGGACAGAGCTACGAGCAGTACTTC	CASSGLGQSYEQYF
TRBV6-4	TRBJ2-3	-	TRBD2	TGTGCCAGCAGTGACAGGGAGACTAGCGGGGGGGCCGTGGGAACAGATACGCAGTATTTT	CASSDRETSGGAVGTDTQYF
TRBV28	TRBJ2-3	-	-	TGTGCCAGCAGCTCTCAGGGGAACACAGATACGCAGTATTTT	CASSSQGNTDTQYF
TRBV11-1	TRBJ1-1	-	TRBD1	TGTGCCAGCAGCTTATGGGGCCTGGGACAGGGGTTGACTGAAGCTTTCTTT	CASSLWGLGQGLTEAFF
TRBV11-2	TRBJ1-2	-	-	TGTGCCAGCAGCACCGGACAAGGCTTCTATGGCTACACCTTC	CASSTGQGFYGYTF
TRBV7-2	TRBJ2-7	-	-	TGTGCCAGCAGCTTACAACAGTCGAGCTCCTACGAGCAGTACTTC	CASSLQQSSSYEQYF
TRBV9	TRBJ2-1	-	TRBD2	TGTGCCAGCAGCTCTACAACGGGGGGGGGTTACAATGAGCAGTTCTTC	CASSSTTGGGYNEQFF
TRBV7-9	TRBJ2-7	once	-	TGTGCCAGCAGCTTAGGCTCCAGTCCCTACGAGCAGTACTTC	CASSLGSSPYEQYF
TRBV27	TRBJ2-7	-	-	TGTGCCAGCAGTTTAGGGTGGCAACCGGGTGAGCAGTACTTC	CASSLGWQPGEQYF
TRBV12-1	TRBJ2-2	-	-	TGTGCCAGCAGCAAAAAGAGAAACACCGGGGAGCTGTTTTTT	CASSKKRNTGELFF
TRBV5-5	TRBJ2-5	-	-	TGTGCCAGCAGCTTGCCCGTCGGAGGGACTCAAGAGACCCAGTACTTC	CASSLPVGGTQETQYF
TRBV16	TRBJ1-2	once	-	TGTGCCAGCAGCCCATGGACAGTAAACTATGGCTACACCTTC	CASSPWTVNYGYTF
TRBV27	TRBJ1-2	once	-	TGTGCCAGCAGTTTTGGGGGAGGGGATGGCTACACCTTC	CASSFGGGDGYTF